The next 17 T cell receptor beta chains were all read from a single sample in a study of Ad26.COV2.S vaccination and SARS-CoV-2 variants (dated by TCRdb to the early 2020s). The library came from the immunoSEQ multiplex PCR assay. TCRdb holds this immuneACCESS table with in-frame rearrangements only. Some clones are missing; in checked studies, unresolved V genes explain under half, and the rest has no known cause. The sample has about 350,000 clones on record, 70% to 90% of them singletons. 2.5% to 3.5% of the sample belongs to the ten largest clones. Explained via the paper, the treatment or condition label denotes: around 19 received Ad26.COV2.S at low or high dose, single or two shots; roughly five received placebo; per-sample allocation not given. For vaccine and placebo recipients, repertoires were sequenced using samples collected on day 63 after the first injection. Material: peripheral blood, obtained in a trial of Ad26.COV2.S vaccine versus placebo. The receptors stem from a person aged 18-65 years who received the Ad26.COV2.S COVID-19 vaccine or a placebo.

The genes are TRBV11-3 and TRBJ2-2; 9 bases are shared with TRBD1. CDR1 is SGHNT and CDR2 is YENEEA in the germline V gene. The CDR3 is 17 amino acids. With 4 bases clipped from V and 7 bases from J, the junction kept 13 bases outside the gene matches. The CDR3: CASSSSSTGQGIGELFF. The CDR3, as DNA: TGTGCCAGCAGCTCTTCCTCAACTGGACAGGGGATCGGGGAGCTGTTTTTT.

V and J are TRBV13 and TRBJ2-1; tentative D call: TRBD1 (6 bases). Trimming removed 5 bases from V and 0 bases from J, with 26 bases in between. Per the germline V gene, CDR1 is PRHDT and CDR2 is FYEKMQ (reference sequence). The length of the CDR3 is 20 residues. The CDR3 protein is CASSQLIKTGKITSYNEQFF. As DNA, the CDR3 is TGTGCCAGCAGCCAACTAATAAAAACAGGGAAAATCACCTCCTACAATGAGCAGTTCTTC.

The chain is built from TRBV6-5 and TRBJ2-1; 8 positions match TRBD2. CDR1 and CDR2 from the germline V gene are MNHEY and SVGAGI. The CDR3 covers 13 residues. The trim removed 9 bases at V and 6 bases at J, leaving 7 bases unmatched. CDR3 bases: TGTGCCAGTCTAGCGGGTGGGGGCAATGAGCAGTTCTTC. Protein: CASLAGGGNEQFF.

The chain has TRBV3-1 (or the pseudogene TRBV3-2) and TRBJ2-5; perhaps D is TRBD1 or TRBD2 (6 bases each). Germline V CDR1 and CDR2: LGHDT, YNNKEL (reference sequence). The CDR3 loop spans 15 amino acids. Trimming shortened V by 3 bases and J by 0 bases, and 11 bases separated the two germline ends. CDR3 DNA: TGTGCCAGCAGCCAGGCGGGACATTACCAAGAGACCCAGTACTTC. Its translation is CASSQAGHYQETQYF.

V is TRBV27 and J is TRBJ2-7; 10 positions agree with TRBD2. V trimming: 1 base; J trimming: 7 bases; junction bases outside the gene matches: 4. The germline V gene has CDR1 MNHEY and CDR2 SMNVEV (reference sequence). This CDR3 comprises 14 residues. The DNA for the CDR3 is TGTGCCAGCAGTTTATGGACTAGCGGCCAAGAGCAGTACTTC. Translation: CASSLWTSGQEQYF.

CDR3 in DNA: TGTGCCAGCAGCTTGATAGGACTAGCGGTTAAGAATGAGCAGTTCTTC. It encodes CASSLIGLAVKNEQFF. The chain recombines TRBV5-8 with TRBJ2-1; 10 bases line up with TRBD2. J gave up 7 bases and V 1 base, and 8 bases lay outside the gene matches. CDR3 size: 16 residues. Per germline, CDR1 SGHTS and CDR2 YDEGEE.

V gene TRBV5-4 combines with J gene TRBJ2-5; the match to TRBD2 covers 8 bases. The CDR3 runs 14 residues. V dropped 3 bases and J dropped 5; count of bases not matched to a gene: 6. Germline-derived CDR1 and CDR2 are SGHNT and YYREEE (reference sequence). The CDR3 is CASSSGGGYETQYF. CDR3 coding DNA: TGTGCCAGCAGCTCCGGCGGGGGGTATGAGACCCAGTACTTC.

The J gene is TRBJ1-2, the V gene TRBV15; TRBD1 is a possible D gene (5 bases). The germline V gene encodes CDR1 LNHNV and CDR2 YYDKDF (reference sequence). V lost 3 bases, J lost 5 bases, and 19 bases lay in between. The CDR3 runs to 16 residues. The CDR3 sequence is CATSSRAKGFSYGYTF. Written as DNA, the CDR3 is TGTGCCACCAGCAGCAGAGCCAAGGGGTTTAGTTATGGCTACACCTTC.

This sequence joins TRBV21-1 and TRBJ1-4. TRBV21-1 is a documented pseudogene. CDR3 size: 16 residues. The CDR3 nucleotides are TGTGCCAGCAATCAAGGGGCGGGACGCCCAAATGAAAAACTGTTTTTT. As protein: CASNQGAGRPNEKLFF.

This clone came up a few times. V gene TRBV7-7 combines with J gene TRBJ2-3; D is unclear. CDR1 is SSHAT and CDR2 is FNYEAQ in the germline V gene (reference sequence). The CDR3 spans 15 residues. Trimming cost V 3 bases and J 2 bases, with 12 bases left between them. The CDR3: CASSFDRADTDTQYF. DNA for the CDR3: TGTGCCAGCAGCTTCGACCGAGCTGACACAGATACGCAGTATTTT.

This clone was counted many times. The V and J genes are TRBV7-9 and TRBJ2-1; tentative D call: TRBD1 (5 bases). CDR3 length: 15 amino acids. The V end lost 1 base, the J end lost 7 bases, and 14 bases lay between the germline ends. CDR1 SEHNR and CDR2 FQNEAQ come from the germline V gene (reference sequence). The DNA for the CDR3 is TGTGCCAGCAGCTTAGTCCAGGGTCTAGGAAATGAGCAGTTCTTC. Translating it yields CASSLVQGLGNEQFF.

The CDR3 loop is CASSASGKYQETQYF. The CDR3 nucleotides are TGTGCCAGCAGCGCTAGCGGGAAGTACCAAGAGACCCAGTACTTC. The chain has TRBV6-2 or TRBV6-3 and TRBJ2-5; TRBD2 matches at 9 bases. Unmatched junction bases numbered 5, after V lost 6 bases and J lost 0 bases. Germline CDR1 is MNHEY and CDR2 is SVGEGT. The CDR3 loop spans 15 amino acids.

The chain carries TRBV11-2 and TRBJ2-1; the D gene is possibly TRBD2 (5 bases). Germline CDR1 and CDR2: SGHAT and FQNNGV. V was cut by 4 bases and J by 12 bases, with 13 bases left in between. The length of the CDR3 is 12 residues. CDR3 sequence (DNA): TGTGCCAGCAGCTCCGGGATATTGGGGCAGTTCTTC. Its protein is CASSSGILGQFF.

Comments on this clone: Other DNA variants within this sample encode the same CDR3. V gene TRBV18 combines with J gene TRBJ1-5; D is possibly TRBD1 (6 bases). Germline values: CDR1 KGHSH, CDR2 LQKENI. V lost 4 bases and J lost 4, with 8 bases in between. CDR3 length: 13 amino acids. The CDR3 DNA reads as TGTGCCAGCTCACGACAGGATAATCAGCCCCAGCATTTT. Protein: CASSRQDNQPQHF.

The rearrangement joins TRBV7-6 to TRBJ2-5; 9 bases map to TRBD2. CDR1 SGHVS and CDR2 FNYEAQ come from the germline V gene. The length of the CDR3 is 18 residues. Losses at the gene ends were 5 bases for V and 5 bases for J; bases not matched to a gene: 18. The CDR3 DNA reads TGTGCCAGCAGCCCGCCTGCGGGTGGAGCGGGGGGCCGGGAGACCCAGTACTTC. Its protein is CASSPPAGGAGGRETQYF.

The chain's CDR3 is CASSQDQSAYEQYF. CDR3 DNA: TGTGCCAGCAGCCAAGATCAATCCGCCTACGAGCAGTACTTC. The V call is TRBV14, the J call TRBJ2-7; D is uncertain. The CDR3 covers 14 residues. Trimming cost V 0 bases and J 2 bases, with 8 bases left between them. Germline CDR1 reads SGHDN; CDR2 reads FVKESK.

This chain connects TRBV13 to TRBJ2-1; 10 bases agree with TRBD1. Trimming at V came to 1 base and at J to 7 bases, leaving 4 bases not matched to a gene. The CDR3 is 15 residues long. CDR1 is PRHDT, CDR2 FYEKMQ, per germline (reference sequence). The CDR3 here is CASSLEGQGLNEQFF. CDR3 nucleotides: TGTGCCAGCAGCTTAGAGGGACAGGGGTTGAATGAGCAGTTCTTC.